This TCR beta chain came from a study of blood T cell repertoires in COVID-19. The overall study: The origin of the acute and convalescent COVID-19 samples was the United States, Italy and Spain. PBMCs, B-cell-depleted T cells, or T cells were the source of the cDNA or gDNA that made up the material.

Original handling: By means of reference gene primer amplification, nucleated cell counts were estimated. Using immunoSEQ multiplex PCR, the repertoire was profiled, and TCRdb retains in-frame clones only, with some absent. V, J and clone size are those of that table, while D and trimming were read from the DNA. This table has under 350,000 clones, around nine tenths appearing once. This clonotype was sampled from a man aged 40-55 years with acute or convalescent COVID-19. The source material was peripheral blood.

CDR3 protein: CASKEGTEAFF. CDR3 in DNA: TGTGCCAGCAAGGAGGGAACTGAAGCTTTCTTT. J is TRBJ1-1 and V is TRBV6-6; D gene ambiguous. In germline, CDR1 is MNHNY, CDR2 SVGAGI (reference sequence). The length of the CDR3 is 11 residues. V was pared by 7 bases and J by 5 bases, with 8 bases between.